This note documents a single TCR beta chain sequence. Its target antigen remains unknown. Per-base quality was not reported, and no clone a single base away is much larger than it. Participants in the prospective study were aged roughly 18 to 100 years, lived in under 30 United States geographic areas, and enrolled through a virtual design. Cohort assignment in the prospective study relied on participant-reported clinical history from a screening survey and a study questionnaire. ImmuneRACE Cohort 3 recovered participants were defined by two consecutive negative NP/OP PCR tests, healthcare professional clearance, or symptom resolution. In the prospective study, whole blood, serum and a nasopharyngeal or oropharyngeal swab were collected from each participant by mobile phlebotomists. Additional blood draws and questionnaires over an approximately 2-month period could optionally be provided by prospective study participants. Blood samples from the prospective study were shipped frozen or at room temperature prior to DNA extraction.

The CDR3 has 16 amino acids, counting the end cysteine and phenylalanine. The only DNA kept is the CDR3, 48 bases in frame from the first base. The germline V gene specifies KGHDR as CDR1 and SFDVKD as CDR2. V is trimmed back by 3 bases and J by 2 bases, and the junction contains 4 bases that no gene match accounts for. TCRbeta CDR3 regions were amplified from genomic DNA by means of the immunoSEQ Assay, a bias-controlled multiplex PCR. From the authors' description of their analysis: Nucleated cell counts per sample were estimated from amplification of reference gene primers within the assay. To quantify the absolute abundance of each unique TCRbeta CDR3 rearrangement, sequence reads were collapsed and filtered. For each sample, productive Simpson clonality was calculated as the square root of Simpson's diversity index across productive rearrangements. TCRdb re-hosts the immuneACCESS table, in-frame sequences only. Its copies lack some clones; in the studies checked, an unresolved V gene accounts for under half of them, and the cause for the rest is not known. V, J and clone size reflect that table, while D and trimming were determined from the DNA. For this sample there are a few hundred thousand clones; approximately 86% appear just once. Around 8% of the sample rests with the top ten.

This sample was taken from a study of blood T cell repertoires in COVID-19 (dated by TCRdb to about 2020). General notes on the study: The collaborator samples originated in the United States, Italy and Spain and spanned the acute and convalescent phases of COVID-19. The prospective study material was composed of cDNA or gDNA derived from T cells, B-cell-depleted T cells, or PBMCs. Deeply sampled blood TCRbeta repertoires from subjects exposed to, actively infected with, or recovered from COVID-19 were included in the dataset. The repertoires were made available in a free public database intended to serve as a resource for research on the immune response to SARS-CoV-2. Samples came from the ongoing ImmuneRACE study (first 160 participants) plus 1,254 subjects from 6 global collaborators. The sample metadata nearly always contained a de-identified subject ID, COVID-19 status, age in years and sex. Where available, HLA class I and class II types were obtained from metadata supplied by the sample provider rather than from assay-based typing. Results and caveats for the whole study, not just this receptor: The quantity of clinical and demographic metadata differed by source and by participant and was supplied without curation.

The chain uses TRBV24-1 and TRBJ2-3; the central 10 bases match TRBD1. Sequencing was performed on PBMCs or T cells enriched from blood (not recorded which). The origin of this receptor is a woman aged 60-75 years who had recovered from COVID-19. The DNA reads as follows: TGTGCCACCAGTGATGAGGGACAGGGGTTCACAGATACGCAGTATTTT. It encodes CATSDEGQGFTDTQYF.